This T cell receptor beta chain stems from a study of Graves' ophthalmopathy and Graves' hyperthyroidism. This clonotype was counted ten times or more. Excluded were patients with other autoimmune diseases, uncontrolled infections, pregnancy or lactation. Amplification of the TCR beta CDR3 regions used RNA transcripts (as template). RT-PCR with HTBI primers came first, then second-round multiplex PCR. TCRdb itself ran the multiplex PCR reads through MiXCR, one entry per CDR3 protein. The top ten hold about 4.1% of the sample, which has about 550,000 distinct CDR3 sequences, about 35% seen once. V lost 6 bases to trimming and J lost 0 bases; unmatched junction nucleotides: 2. The length of the CDR3 is 14 residues. The V gene's germline CDR1 is DFQATT and CDR2 SNEGSKA (reference sequence).

Sequenced input: peripheral blood or thyroid tissue (not recorded which). The sequence was obtained from an adult man with Graves' hyperthyroidism. The chain couples TRBV20-1 to TRBJ2-7; 13 bases agree with TRBD2. The CDR3 coding sequence is TGCAGTGCGAGGACTAGCGGGAGCTCCTACGAGCAGTACTTC. Translation: CSARTSGSSYEQYF.